These 32 T cell receptor beta chains were sequenced from one sample in a study of cytomegalovirus exposure and HLA in healthy donors. PCR involved 60 Vbeta and 13 Jbeta primers. Sequencing was performed with immunoSEQ multiplex PCR; in TCRdb, only in-frame clones are kept and a portion is missing. The sample holds under 200,000 clones, 73% seen once. The sequencing sample was made of PBMCs. The receptors were sampled from a woman in her 30s in good health and CMV-seronegative.

This sequence joins TRBV5-5 and TRBJ1-4; no reliable D call. The CDR3 extends over 14 amino acids. Germline V gene data show CDR1 as SGHKS and CDR2 as YYEKEE (reference sequence). V was cut by 5 bases and J by 7 bases, with 15 bases left in between. The CDR3 spells CASRSGGDLEKLFF. The CDR3 DNA sequence: TGTGCCAGCAGGAGTGGCGGGGATCTTGAAAAACTGTTTTTT. The whole variable domain, remainder taken from reference TRBV5-5 and TRBJ1-4, is DAGVTQSPTHLIKTRGQQVTLRCSPISGHKSVSWYQQVLGQGPQFIFQYYEKEERGRGNFPDRFSARQFPNYSSELNVNALLLGDSALYLCASRSGGDLEKLFFGSGTQLSVL.

The rearrangement joins TRBV30 to TRBJ2-5; D is uncertain. The DNA end is a closer match to TRBJ2-7, so the J assignment may be wrong. This CDR3 has 15 amino acids. From germline, CDR1 is GTSNPN and CDR2 SVGIG (reference sequence). CDR3 protein: CAWSSDSNGYYEQYF. CDR3 in DNA: TGTGCCTGGAGTTCAGACTCCAACGGTTACTACGAGCAGTACTTC.

Only a few counts were recorded for this clone. V is TRBV6-7 and J is TRBJ2-2; D perhaps matches TRBD2 (5 bases). TRBV6-7 belongs to the ORF category, with a function that is uncertain. The CDR3 covers 14 residues. Trimming removed 4 bases at V and 4 bases at J, with 10 bases between. CDR3 sequence (DNA): TGTGCCAGCAGTTGCCCTAGCCCCACCGGGGAGCTGTTTTTT. Protein sequence: CASSCPSPTGELFF.

This clone turned up a few times. This chain links TRBV5-1 with TRBJ1-2; TRBD1 agrees at 8 bases. Germline V gene data show CDR1 as SGHRS and CDR2 as YFSETQ. The CDR3 spans 17 residues. Losses at the gene ends were 3 bases for V and 2 bases for J; bases not matched to a gene: 12. CDR3 coding DNA: TGCGCCAGCAGCTCAACCTCGTGGACAGGGCACAACTATGGCTACACCTTC. Its protein product is CASSSTSWTGHNYGYTF.

The chain combines TRBV28 with TRBJ2-7; 11 bases agree with TRBD2. V shed 3 bases, J shed 1 base, and the junction held 17 bases outside the gene matches. The CDR3 is made up of 20 amino acids. Germline lookup yields CDR1 MDHEN and CDR2 SYDVKM. CDR3 sequence: CASSFSYRGLLAGESYEQYF. Written as DNA, the CDR3 is TGTGCCAGCAGTTTCTCTTATCGTGGGTTACTAGCGGGAGAATCCTACGAGCAGTACTTC.

The rearrangement joins TRBV27 to TRBJ1-1; 7 nucleotides agree with TRBD1. This CDR3 region has 13 residues. V lost 1 base to trimming and J lost 7 bases; unmatched junction nucleotides: 3. CDR1 and CDR2 (germline): MNHEY, SMNVEV (reference sequence). CDR3 in amino acids: CASSLLGQYEAFF. The CDR3 nucleotides are TGTGCCAGCAGTTTATTGGGACAGTATGAAGCTTTCTTT.

A single count supports this clone. The chain combines TRBV29-1 with TRBJ2-4; 9 bases map to TRBD2. The CDR3 is made up of 18 amino acids. V dropped 3 bases and J dropped 3; count of bases not matched to a gene: 15. Germline loops: CDR1 SQVTM, CDR2 ANQGSEA. DNA for the CDR3: TGCAGCGTTGAGGTCGGCGGGAGGGCCCTTGCTTACAAAAACATTCAGTACTTC. Translated, it gives CSVEVGGRALAYKNIQYF.

This clone came up a few times. V gene TRBV4-3 combines with J gene TRBJ2-2; 10 nucleotides align to TRBD2. V lost 0 bases and J lost 3; bases outside the gene matches: 10. This CDR3 has 19 amino acids. Germline V gene sequence: CDR1 LGHNA, CDR2 YSLEER. The DNA for the CDR3 is TGCGCCAGCAGCCAAGATTTAGCAGAGCGGGGGGGGTACACCGGGGAGCTGTTTTTT. Amino acid sequence: CASSQDLAERGGYTGELFF.

V usage is TRBV7-9 and J usage is TRBJ1-5; 9 bases map to TRBD1. This CDR3 is built from 15 residues. The V gene end was trimmed by 5 bases and the J gene end by 6 bases; junction bases not matched to a gene: 8. CDR1 is SEHNR, CDR2 FQNEAQ, per germline (reference sequence). The DNA for the CDR3 is TGTGCCAGCAGCCAAGCCGGGACAGGGTTTCAGCCCCAGCATTTT. This codes for CASSQAGTGFQPQHF.

The chain employs TRBV7-2 and TRBJ2-3, with TRBD2 as a possible D gene (6 bases). The CDR3 is 17 amino acids. Germline assignment: CDR1 SGHTA and CDR2 FQGNSA. V lost 1 base and J lost 1, with 15 bases in between. In DNA form, the CDR3 reads TGTGCCAGCAGCTTAGTATGGGGGAGGCGGGGCACAGATACGCAGTATTTT. Amino acid sequence: CASSLVWGRRGTDTQYF. The full variable domain, in which reference TRBV7-2 and TRBJ2-3 provide the parts outside the CDR3, is GAGVSQSPSNKVTEKGKDVELRCDPISGHTALYWYRQSLGQGLEFLIYFQGNSAPDKSGLPSDRFSAERTGGSVSTLTIQRTQQEDSAVYLCASSLVWGRRGTDTQYFGPGTRLTVL.

V and J are TRBV7-9 and TRBJ1-2, with D possibly being TRBD1 (6 bases). The germline gives CDR1 SEHNR, CDR2 FQNEAQ (reference sequence). The CDR3 consists of 13 residues. V was clipped by 4 bases and J by 5 bases, with 11 bases between them. In DNA, the CDR3 is TGTGCCAGCAGCTCCGGACAGCTATATGGCTACACCTTC. This encodes CASSSGQLYGYTF.

V usage is TRBV5-1 and J usage is TRBJ1-3, with a weak D call TRBD1 (6 bases). The germline V gene encodes CDR1 SGHRS and CDR2 YFSETQ. The V end lost 4 bases, the J end lost 0 bases, and 11 bases lay between the germline ends. The CDR3 runs 15 residues. The CDR3 sequence is CASSVDRPSGNTIYF. DNA for the CDR3: TGCGCCAGCAGCGTTGACAGGCCCTCTGGAAACACCATATATTTT.

This clone appeared a few times. Additional DNA sequences in this sample encode the identical CDR3. The chain recombines TRBV6-5 with TRBJ1-3, with D unresolved. The CDR3 is 14 amino acids. V lost 5 bases to trimming and J lost 0 bases, with 8 bases between them. From germline, CDR1 is MNHEY and CDR2 SVGAGI. The CDR3 nucleotides read TGTGCCAGCAGTGACGGAGTCTCTGGAAACACCATATATTTT. Its protein product is CASSDGVSGNTIYF.

The CDR3 nucleotides read TGTGCCAGCAGCAGGGACAGGGGTTTCGATCAGCCCCAGCATTTT. Its protein product is CASSRDRGFDQPQHF. This chain connects TRBV5-4 to TRBJ1-5; 10 positions match TRBD1. This CDR3 is 15 amino acids long. V shed 4 bases, J shed 5 bases, and the junction held 6 bases outside the gene matches. Germline loops: CDR1 SGHNT, CDR2 YYREEE (reference sequence).

The chain joins TRBV6-1 to TRBJ1-4; D possibly corresponds to TRBD1 (6 bases). Per germline, CDR1 MNHNS and CDR2 SASEGT. V shed 0 bases and J shed 0 bases, with 23 bases lying between them. This CDR3 spans 21 amino acids. The chain's CDR3 is CASSEAIPGAFPLATNEKLFF. Here the CDR3 DNA reads TGTGCCAGCAGTGAAGCCATACCAGGGGCATTCCCACTTGCAACTAATGAAAAACTGTTTTTT.

The chain uses TRBV13 and TRBJ2-7, with a possible D match to TRBD2 (6 bases). The CDR3 loop spans 14 amino acids. The V gene's germline CDR1 is PRHDT and CDR2 FYEKMQ (reference sequence). Trimming removed 5 bases from V and 2 bases from J, with 13 bases in between. The chain's CDR3 is CASSTGTGAYEQYF. CDR3 DNA: TGTGCCAGCAGCACCGGGACTGGAGCCTACGAGCAGTACTTC.

The chain joins TRBV18 to TRBJ2-7, with D uncertain. The germline V gene encodes CDR1 KGHSH and CDR2 LQKENI. V was cut by 0 bases and J by 0 bases, with 6 bases left in between. The CDR3 covers 14 residues. The CDR3 spells CASSPPLASYEQYF. For the CDR3, the DNA is TGTGCCAGCTCACCACCGTTGGCCTCCTACGAGCAGTACTTC.

The chain recombines TRBV7-9 with TRBJ2-3, with 7 bases aligning to TRBD2. V was pared by 3 bases and J by 3 bases, with 3 bases of the junction left unmatched. This CDR3 region has 14 residues. Germline V lookup: CDR1 SEHNR, CDR2 FQNEAQ (reference sequence). CDR3 bases: TGTGCCAGCAGCTTCGGGGGGAATACAGATACGCAGTATTTT. As protein: CASSFGGNTDTQYF.

The chain joins TRBV5-4 to TRBJ2-2; D call uncertain. CDR1 is SGHNT and CDR2 is YYREEE in the germline V gene (reference sequence). CDR3 size: 14 residues. Trimming took off 5 bases at V and 2 bases at J, with 10 bases between the two ends. The CDR3 DNA follows: TGTGCCAGCAGGACCGGGTACAACACCGGGGAGCTGTTTTTT. As protein: CASRTGYNTGELFF.

V and J are TRBV30 and TRBJ1-2, with 8 positions matching TRBD1. The CDR3 has 15 amino acids. Germline-derived CDR1 and CDR2 are GTSNPN and SVGIG (reference sequence). The trim removed 3 bases at V and 4 bases at J, leaving 10 bases unmatched. This CDR3 is CAWSPGQERIYGYTF. CDR3 nucleotide sequence: TGTGCCTGGAGCCCGGGACAGGAGAGAATCTATGGCTACACCTTC.

V gene TRBV15 combines with J gene TRBJ1-2; possible D gene TRBD1, 6 bases. V lost 3 bases, J lost 1 base, and 12 bases lay in between. The germline V gene encodes CDR1 LNHNV and CDR2 YYDKDF (reference sequence). The CDR3 is made up of 15 amino acids. CDR3 loop: CATSRGHLLNYGYTF. The CDR3 nucleotides are TGTGCCACCAGCAGGGGACACTTGCTTAACTATGGCTACACCTTC.

This clone was detected only once. The chain recombines TRBV18 with TRBJ1-3, with D maybe TRBD1 (6 bases). CDR1 is KGHSH, CDR2 LQKENI, per germline. This CDR3 contains 16 residues. With 2 bases removed from V and 0 bases from J, the gap between germline ends came to 11 bases. The CDR3 reads CASSPSTGSSGNTIYF. The DNA of the CDR3 is TGTGCCAGCTCACCATCGACAGGCAGCTCTGGAAACACCATATATTTT.

The CDR3, as DNA: TGTGCCAGCAGCTTAGGGTCTTTAGGAGGGGAAGAGACCCAGTACTTC. As protein: CASSLGSLGGEETQYF. V usage is TRBV7-3 and J usage is TRBJ2-5; D is possibly TRBD2 (6 bases). The CDR3 contains 16 residues. V was shortened by 2 bases and J by 3 bases, with 16 bases between the two germline ends. Germline assignment: CDR1 SGHTA and CDR2 FQGTGA.

The rearrangement uses TRBV4-1 and TRBJ2-5; 9 bases agree with TRBD2. The trim removed 2 bases at V and 5 bases at J, leaving 9 bases unmatched. The CDR3 contains 16 residues. Germline CDR1 and CDR2: MGHRA and YSYEKL. The DNA of the CDR3 is TGCGCCAGCAGCCAACTGCCTAGCGGGGCCCGGGAGACCCAGTACTTC. It codes for CASSQLPSGARETQYF.

The chain carries TRBV29-1 and TRBJ2-7, with D possibly being TRBD1 (6 bases). Looked up from germline, CDR1 is SQVTM and CDR2 is ANQGSEA. Trimming cost V 7 bases and J 4 bases, with 11 bases left between them. The CDR3 consists of 11 residues. The CDR3 DNA follows: TGCAGCGGGGAGCAGGGGTACGAGCAGTACTTC. Protein: CSGEQGYEQYF.

This sequence joins TRBV5-1 and TRBJ2-6; D might be TRBD2 (7 bases). Trimming pared 3 bases from V and 2 bases from J, leaving 9 bases between. Looked up from germline, CDR1 is SGHRS and CDR2 is YFSETQ. The CDR3 spans 15 residues. The CDR3 coding sequence is TGCGCCAGCAGCTGGGAGGGGGCTGGGGCCAACGTCCTGACTTTC. It codes for CASSWEGAGANVLTF.

This chain connects TRBV6-1 to TRBJ2-5; a weak D match, TRBD1 (6 bases). Trimming stripped 2 bases from V and 2 bases from J, with 15 bases between. From germline, CDR1 is MNHNS and CDR2 SASEGT. This CDR3 is built from 16 residues. CDR3 region: CASSEKAGTRQETQYF. The DNA of the CDR3 is TGTGCCAGCAGTGAAAAAGCCGGGACACGACAAGAGACCCAGTACTTC.

This chain links TRBV15 with TRBJ2-1; 9 bases match TRBD2. Germline loops: CDR1 LNHNV, CDR2 YYDKDF (reference sequence). V was clipped by 6 bases and J by 10 bases; unmatched bases: 10. The CDR3 covers 14 residues. CDR3 residues: CATRYVAGAVEQFF. CDR3 in DNA: TGTGCCACCAGGTACGTAGCGGGAGCGGTAGAGCAGTTCTTC.

This clone was seen a few times. The chain employs TRBV18 and TRBJ2-7, with 8 bases matching TRBD2. The CDR3 extends over 15 amino acids. The V and J ends lost 3 bases and 0 bases, in that order; junction bases with no gene match: 4. Germline values: CDR1 KGHSH, CDR2 LQKENI. The CDR3, as DNA: TGTGCCAGCTCACCCAGCGGGAGTGGCTCCTACGAGCAGTACTTC. This translates into CASSPSGSGSYEQYF.

The chain links TRBV6-1 to TRBJ2-3; TRBD2 aligns across 11 bases. The CDR3 runs to 15 residues. Germline values: CDR1 MNHNS, CDR2 SASEGT. Trimming at V came to 4 bases and at J to 1 base, leaving 1 base not matched to a gene. CDR3 residues: CASSGGLAGTDTQYF. In DNA form, the CDR3 reads TGTGCCAGCAGTGGGGGACTAGCGGGCACAGATACGCAGTATTTT.

This chain connects TRBV7-9 to TRBJ2-3; maybe TRBD1 (5 bases). CDR1 is SEHNR and CDR2 is FQNEAQ in the germline V gene (reference sequence). V was pared by 1 base and J by 6 bases, with 14 bases between. The CDR3 totals 15 residues. The CDR3, as DNA: TGTGCCAGCAGCTTAGGTGTTGGGGCTCGGGATACGCAGTATTTT. As protein: CASSLGVGARDTQYF.

The chain uses TRBV4-1 and TRBJ1-5; D not resolved. V lost 0 bases, J lost 0 bases, and 6 bases lay in between. The CDR3 is 15 residues long. Germline CDR1 MGHRA, CDR2 YSYEKL. The CDR3 reads CASSQDTDSNQPQHF. In DNA form, the CDR3 reads TGCGCCAGCAGCCAAGATACAGATAGCAATCAGCCCCAGCATTTT.